Shown below are 10 T cell receptor beta chains from a single sample sequenced in a study of blood T cells in healthy people across ages. The second PCR ran about 7 to 12 cycles with a sample-barcoded 5' primer and J-beta primers. One entry per CDR3 protein results from TCRdb running MiXCR on the 5' RACE reads. The profile covers hundreds of thousands of distinct CDR3 sequences, with approximately 30% appearing a single time and approximately 14% taken by the ten largest. The sequenced material came from blood. Receptors were obtained from a woman older than 75 in good health.

The CDR3 loop is CASSHEAGGRSEQFF. Here the CDR3 DNA reads TGTGCCAGCAGCCATGAGGCGGGGGGACGGAGTGAGCAGTTCTTC. The genes are TRBV14 and TRBJ2-1, with 8 bases aligning to TRBD2. This CDR3 is built from 15 residues. V trimming: 3 bases; J trimming: 9 bases; junction bases outside the gene matches: 10. Looked up from germline, CDR1 is SGHDN and CDR2 is FVKESK.

This clonotype was detected only a few times. The chain joins TRBV6-5 to TRBJ1-3, with TRBD1 as a possible D gene (5 bases). The CDR3 runs 18 residues. The ends were cut back, 2 bases at V and 0 bases at J, with 17 bases in the middle. The germline gives CDR1 MNHEY, CDR2 SVGAGI. Here the CDR3 reads CASSYPREGGVSGNTIYF. CDR3 in DNA: TGTGCCAGCAGTTACCCCCGGGAGGGAGGGGTCTCTGGAAACACCATATATTTT.

On this clonotype: Since a much larger clone is just one base distant, this may be a read error. V and J are TRBV6-1 and TRBJ2-3, with 9 bases fitting TRBD1. This CDR3 comprises 16 residues. CDR1 is MNHNS, CDR2 SASEGT, per germline. The V and J ends lost 0 bases and 5 bases, in that order; junction bases with no gene match: 6. CDR3 DNA: TGTGCCAGCAGTGAAGCGGGGACAGGGAGGATAGATACGCAGTATTTT. Encoded protein: CASSEAGTGRIDTQYF.

The V and J genes are TRBV6-1 and TRBJ1-6; no clear D. Trimming removed 4 bases at V and 3 bases at J, with 7 bases between. Germline CDR1 MNHNS, CDR2 SASEGT. CDR3 length: 14 amino acids. The CDR3 DNA reads as TGTGCCAGCAGTGGGGAGCTCTATAATTCACCCCTCCACTTT. Amino acid sequence: CASSGELYNSPLHF.

The sample holds many counts of this clonotype. This rearrangement joins TRBV6-1 to TRBJ2-7, with 11 bases matching TRBD1. The V gene end was trimmed by 6 bases and the J gene end by 4 bases; junction bases not matched to a gene: 5. The CDR3 spans 14 residues. Germline V lookup: CDR1 MNHNS, CDR2 SASEGT. The CDR3 reads CASRGGQGAYEQYF. CDR3 bases: TGTGCCAGCAGGGGAGGACAGGGGGCTTACGAGCAGTACTTC.

This clonotype was observed many times. The chain joins TRBV30 to TRBJ2-7, with 9 positions matching TRBD1. V shed 5 bases and J 9 bases; nucleotides not matched to a gene: 5. This CDR3 region has 11 residues. Germline CDR1 is GTSNPN and CDR2 is SVGIG (reference sequence). Written as DNA, the CDR3 is TGTGCCTGGGAAACAGGGGGCGTGCAGTACTTC. Translating it yields CAWETGGVQYF.

On this clonotype itself: This may be a read error, as it is one base from a much larger clone. This chain joins TRBV27 and TRBJ2-7; D remains unclear. Per the germline V gene, CDR1 is MNHEY and CDR2 is SMNVEV (reference sequence). The CDR3 spans 14 residues. The CDR3 DNA reads TGTGCCAGCAGTTTAAAGGGATGGCTCTACGGGCAGTACTTC. Amino acids: CASSLKGWLYGQYF.

Here the CDR3 DNA reads TGTGCCAGCAGCCTGGCTGGACGCATTACCCTGGGCACTGAAGCTTTCTTT. This encodes CASSLAGRITLGTEAFF. This chain joins TRBV7-7 and TRBJ1-1; no reliable D call. Looked up from germline, CDR1 is SSHAT and CDR2 is FNYEAQ (reference sequence). The CDR3 contains 17 residues. Trimming stripped 5 bases from V and 4 bases from J, with 23 bases between. Variable domain in full (rest from reference TRBV7-7 and TRBJ1-1): GAGVSQSPRYKVTKRGQDVTLRCDPISSHATLYWYQQALGQGPEFLTYFNYEAQPDKSGLPSDRFSAERPEGSISTLTIQRTEQRDSAMYRCASSLAGRITLGTEAFFGQGTRLTVV.

This clonotype was recorded at least ten times. The V call is TRBV7-9, the J call TRBJ2-3, with D perhaps TRBD1 or TRBD2 (6 bases each). Trimming took off 5 bases at V and 5 bases at J, with 20 bases between the two ends. Looked up from germline, CDR1 is SEHNR and CDR2 is FQNEAQ (reference sequence). The CDR3 runs 16 residues. The CDR3 DNA follows: TGTGCCAGCAGCCCCCAGGGGAGGAGGGGACGAGATACGCAGTATTTT. Protein sequence: CASSPQGRRGRDTQYF.

The gene calls are TRBV4-3 and TRBJ2-2; TRBD1 matches 9 bases. The CDR3 spans 16 residues. J was trimmed by 7 bases and V by 3 bases; bases with no gene match: 9. Germline V lookup: CDR1 LGHNA, CDR2 YSLEER. The CDR3 is CASSQGQGWINGELFF. In DNA, the CDR3 is TGCGCCAGCAGCCAGGGACAGGGTTGGATAAACGGGGAGCTGTTTTTT.